The sequence of this T cell receptor (beta chain) was determined in a study of CD8+CD57+ T cells in acquired aplastic anemia. Study summary: Recorded DNA amounts for sorted CD4+ and CD8+ cells had an average of 3.2 ug.

For sequencing, patients were chosen who had shown expansion of CD8+CD57+ cells by flow cytometry. This clonotype was found a few times. Investigators profiled TCR beta VDJ and CDR3 from genomic DNA template. MiXCR, applied by TCRdb to the reads, yields one record per CDR3 protein. This sample has approximately 190,000 distinct CDR3 sequences, with 40% to 50% found just once. The sample consisted of sorted CD4+, CD8+, or CD8+CD57+ T cells (not recorded which) from PBMCs. The TCR was taken from a human donor with aplastic anemia.

The CDR3 loop is CSASPPGTGGWSEKLFF. In nucleotides, the CDR3 is TGCAGTGCTAGTCCCCCGGGAACAGGGGGCTGGAGTGAAAAACTGTTTTTT. The genes are TRBV20-1 and TRBJ1-4; TRBD1 aligns across 9 bases. Trimming removed 3 bases from V and 7 bases from J; junction bases left unmatched: 15. CDR3 length: 17 residues. CDR1 and CDR2 from the germline V gene are DFQATT and SNEGSKA (reference sequence).